The 18 T cell receptor beta chains below all came from one sample that was sequenced in a study of blood T cell repertoires in COVID-19. Assay used: immunoSEQ multiplex PCR; TCRdb lists only in-frame clones, some missing. The profile covers some 210,000 clones, with 84% appearing a single time and 6% to 8.5% taken by the ten largest. The sequenced material came from peripheral blood. All receptors derive from a woman between 45 and 65 years old with active or convalescent COVID-19.

V is TRBV19 and J is TRBJ2-5; D unresolved. The V end was cut by 3 bases, the J end by 4 bases, with 9 bases between. Germline V CDR1 and CDR2: LNHDA, SQIVND (reference sequence). The CDR3 loop spans 13 amino acids. CDR3 coding DNA: TGTGCCAGTAGTATGAGGAAAGCAGAGACCCAGTACTTC. Translating it yields CASSMRKAETQYF.

This chain connects TRBV5-1 to TRBJ1-5; D may be TRBD1 (5 bases). The CDR3 contains 15 residues. V was shortened by 0 bases and J by 4 bases, with 11 bases between the two germline ends. Germline V CDR1 and CDR2: SGHRS, YFSETQ. Here the CDR3 reads CASSLEGYRNQPQHF. DNA for the CDR3: TGCGCCAGCAGCTTGGAGGGGTATCGGAATCAGCCCCAGCATTTT. Together with reference TRBV5-1 and TRBJ1-5, the CDR3 gives the full variable domain: KAGVTQTPRYLIKTRGQQVTLSCSPISGHRSVSWYQQTPGQGLQFLFEYFSETQRNKGNFPGRFSGRQFSNSRSEMNVSTLELGDSALYLCASSLEGYRNQPQHFGDGTRLSIL.

The chain couples TRBV6-6 to TRBJ2-5; 10 positions match TRBD2. Germline loops: CDR1 MNHNY, CDR2 SVGAGI (reference sequence). V was pared by 5 bases and J by 4 bases, with 19 bases of the junction left unmatched. The CDR3 contains 19 residues. The CDR3 DNA is TGTGCCAGCAGTCCCAGAGGCGCACTAGCGGGGTATGGTAGAGAGACCCAGTACTTC. The encoded protein is CASSPRGALAGYGRETQYF.

V gene TRBV30 combines with J gene TRBJ2-1, with 10 bases matching TRBD2. V lost 5 bases to trimming and J lost 10 bases; unmatched junction nucleotides: 8. Looked up from germline, CDR1 is GTSNPN and CDR2 is SVGIG (reference sequence). CDR3 length: 13 amino acids. The CDR3 protein is CAWRLAGLAEQFF. CDR3 bases: TGTGCCTGGCGACTAGCGGGTCTGGCCGAGCAGTTCTTC.

The rearrangement uses TRBV7-9 and TRBJ2-1, with 7 bases identical to TRBD1. V gave up 0 bases and J gave up 2 bases; unmatched junction bases: 10. Germline CDR1 is SEHNR and CDR2 is FQNEAQ (reference sequence). The CDR3 sequence is 18 residues long. CDR3 nucleotides: TGTGCCAGCAGCTTAGCGCTGGGAACACAGGGGACCTACAATGAGCAGTTCTTC. Protein: CASSLALGTQGTYNEQFF.

A note on this clone: Different DNA sequences within this sample yield the same CDR3. This chain uses TRBV5-1 with TRBJ2-2; D gene ambiguous. Germline-derived CDR1 and CDR2 are SGHRS and YFSETQ. V gave up 2 bases and J gave up 0 bases, with 8 bases separating them. This CDR3 has 15 residues. Here the CDR3 DNA reads TGCGCCAGCAGCTTTACAGTGACGAACACCGGGGAGCTGTTTTTT. Protein product: CASSFTVTNTGELFF.

This chain uses TRBV29-1 with TRBJ2-7; D ambiguous. The germline V and J ends were trimmed by 0 bases and 4 bases, with 7 bases remaining between them. The CDR3 totals 12 residues. The germline CDR1 and CDR2 sequences are SQVTM and ANQGSEA. The CDR3 DNA follows: TGCAGCGTTGAAGATGGGCGATACGAGCAGTACTTC. It specifies CSVEDGRYEQYF.

Only one count was recorded for this clone. This chain links TRBV6-5 with TRBJ1-3; TRBD1 might be the D (6 bases). Germline CDR1 reads MNHEY; CDR2 reads SVGAGI. The CDR3 loop spans 13 amino acids. The DNA of the CDR3 is TGTGCAACAGGGCTGGCAGTTGGAAACACCATATATTTT. Amino acid sequence: CATGLAVGNTIYF.

The chain links TRBV2 to TRBJ2-2; 9 bases fit TRBD2. The CDR3 sequence is 15 residues long. Trimming removed 6 bases from V and 7 bases from J; junction bases left unmatched: 9. The germline gives CDR1 SNHLY, CDR2 FYNNEI. The CDR3 DNA follows: TGTGCCAGCAGACCCCGGACTAGCGAGGGCGGGGAGCTGTTTTTT. This codes for CASRPRTSEGGELFF.

This chain links TRBV5-5 with TRBJ2-5; 7 bases agree with TRBD1. CDR1 and CDR2 from the germline V gene are SGHKS and YYEKEE (reference sequence). The length of the CDR3 is 15 residues. The ends lost 6 bases at V and 10 bases at J; junction bases unmatched: 18. In DNA form, the CDR3 reads TGTGCCAGCACCCTCCCGGGGACAGCGGCTTCGGACCAGTACTTC. Translating gives CASTLPGTAASDQYF.

This chain connects TRBV28 to TRBJ1-3; D gene ambiguous. The germline gives CDR1 MDHEN, CDR2 SYDVKM. V lost 5 bases and J lost 1, with 12 bases in between. CDR3 size: 15 residues. The DNA of the CDR3 is TGTGCCAGCAGTCCCGCGAGCGCGTCTGGAAACACCATATATTTT. Protein product: CASSPASASGNTIYF.

This clone was seen a single time. The gene calls are TRBV21-1 and TRBJ2-7; TRBD2 was called by the table and not checked on the DNA. TRBV21-1 corresponds to a pseudogene. CDR3 size: 13 residues. The CDR3: CASSKALSNEQYV. CDR3 bases: TGTGCCAGCAGCAAAGCTTTGAGCAACGAGCAGTACGTC.

V is TRBV9 and J is TRBJ1-5; 9 positions match TRBD1. Trimming took 2 bases from V and 9 from J; bases not matched to a gene: 12. The CDR3 sequence is 16 residues long. Germline lookup yields CDR1 SGDLS and CDR2 YYNGEE. CDR3 DNA: TGTGCCAGCAGCGTGAGAAGGACAGGGGCATTCAGGCCCCAGCATTTT. Translation gives CASSVRRTGAFRPQHF.

V usage is TRBV7-9 and J usage is TRBJ2-7; weak D call: TRBD2 (5 bases). Trimming left V 5 bases short and J 7 bases short, with 18 bases between. The CDR3 spans 14 residues. Germline V gene data show CDR1 as SEHNR and CDR2 as FQNEAQ (reference sequence). CDR3: CASSRGFDPGEQYF. CDR3 DNA: TGTGCCAGCAGCCGGGGATTCGATCCGGGGGAGCAGTACTTC.

The chain is built from TRBV5-1 and TRBJ2-3; the D is unclear. The germline V gene encodes CDR1 SGHRS and CDR2 YFSETQ. Trimming pared 0 bases from V and 3 bases from J, leaving 8 bases between. The CDR3 covers 14 residues. The CDR3 region has the DNA TGCGCCAGCAGCTTGGAATCGCGAACAGATACGCAGTATTTT. It specifies CASSLESRTDTQYF.

The chain couples TRBV5-6 to TRBJ1-1, with D hard to call. Trimming took 1 base from V and 1 from J, leaving 11 bases between them. Germline loops: CDR1 SGHDT, CDR2 YYEEEE. CDR3 length: 15 amino acids. CDR3 residues: CASSLFGTRNTEAFF. The CDR3, as DNA: TGTGCCAGCAGCTTGTTCGGTACTCGGAACACTGAAGCTTTCTTT.

This rearrangement joins TRBV2 to TRBJ1-1; possibly TRBD1 for D (5 bases). Germline V gives CDR1 SNHLY, CDR2 FYNNEI. CDR3 length: 13 residues. V lost 6 bases and J lost 10, with 18 bases in between. The CDR3 DNA is TGTGCCAGCAGCACAGGAAGGGCGGAGGGAGCTTTCTTT. Its protein is CASSTGRAEGAFF.

The CDR3 nucleotides read TGCAGTGCTAGTGCTCCCGGGACTAGCGGCTACGAGCAGTACTTC. Its translation: CSASAPGTSGYEQYF. The chain joins TRBV20-1 to TRBJ2-7; 11 bases line up with TRBD2. Germline V gene sequence: CDR1 DFQATT, CDR2 SNEGSKA (reference sequence). J gave up 3 bases and V 3 bases, and 7 bases lay outside the gene matches. The CDR3 loop spans 15 amino acids.